Listed below are T cell receptor beta chains from one sample, sequenced in a study of shared clonotypes between healthy human individuals. Profiling relied on immunoSEQ multiplex PCR, and the TCRdb table lists in-frame clones only, not all of them. This sample has 2 million to 2.5 million clones; nearly 97% occur once, and the top ten carry around 0.13%. What was sequenced was naive CD4+ T cells sorted from blood. Receptors were obtained from a young man in good health. Each CDR3 is given with its conserved first and last residue. Clone size is not always given. Where it is, it says once, few, many or a class for expanded clones.

abundance | v_gene | CDR3aa
few | TRBV10-1 | CASSRGRENTEAFF
. | TRBV10-1 | CASSEGGEQFF
. | TRBV7-9 | CASSPRTFGSPLHF
. | TRBV19 | CASSINYFYEQYF
once | TRBV7-9 | CASSLRRINSPLHF
. | TRBV5-1 | CASSLWGSLNTEAFF
. | TRBV6-1 | CASTGVRNTEAFF
. | TRBV6-6 | CASSYGNMGETQYF
. | TRBV4-3 | CASSQQQGLGLSNEKLFF
. | TRBV12-5 | CASGSGMDTQYF
. | TRBV2 | CASSRQGGRDQPQHF
. | TRBV5-6 | CASSLSVSYNSPLHF
. | TRBV18 | CASSPIDGQETQYF
. | TRBV18 | CASSADRGISNQPQHF
. | TRBV2 | CASSPGGGGSYEQYF
. | TRBV28 | CASSRGAIGEKLFF
. | TRBV7-9 | CASSLDWSRDTGELFF
. | TRBV6-5 | CAVSRTGGTEAFF
. | TRBV5-4 | CASSLAGPGANVLTF
. | TRBV9 | CASSPRERVGELFF
. | TRBV19 | CASSMLWTDRAGQPQHF
. | TRBV2 | CASRFGSSSSYNEQFF
. | TRBV5-6 | CASSLAGGDTQYF
. | TRBV7-9 | CASSLDPKKLFF
. | TRBV30 | CAWSPEGVSPLHF
. | TRBV30 | CAWSASDRYEQYF
. | TRBV15 | CATSSGSWTDTQYF
. | TRBV19 | CASRTYEKLFF
. | TRBV28 | CASTNRNEKLFF
. | TRBV29-1 | CSVGHRDREYGYTF
. | TRBV6-6 | CASSYSDSRTETQYF
. | TRBV6-5 | CASNGGSTDTQYF
. | TRBV5-1 | CASSSTGWETQYF
. | TRBV4-1 | CASSQAGNDQPQHF
. | TRBV28 | CASLTGANVLTF
. | TRBV6-5 | CASSYEGTSGAYEQYF
. | TRBV2 | CASSESGQGTGELFF
few | TRBV27 | CASSLRRTGSPYEQYF
. | TRBV19 | CASSMTSGSRETQYF
. | TRBV7-8 | CASSLLTSGSRDTQYF
. | TRBV11-1 | CASSLGGRETQYF
. | TRBV5-1 | CASSGGPGTGPSYEQYF
. | TRBV7-8 | CASSGPTSWDADTQYF
once | TRBV6-5 | CASSPGTITDTQYF
once | TRBV29-1 | CSVVSGGDLYGYTF
. | TRBV5-1 | CASSLGQGGTDTQYF
. | TRBV21-1 | CASSNLLIEQYF
. | TRBV9 | CASSVKGEGNREQFF
. | TRBV11-3 | CASSFYTGELFF
. | TRBV4-3 | CASSQSARGDGYTF
once | TRBV5-1 | CASTEGQNTGELFF
. | TRBV7-2 | CASSRGTGANEKLFF
. | TRBV2 | CASSQDRLIFQETQYF
. | TRBV5-1 | CASSRTSNNEQFF
. | TRBV27 | CASSNSLGNTEAFF
once | TRBV6-1 | CASSAGTVNTEAFF
. | TRBV10-3 | CAISDRGNTEAFF
. | TRBV10-3 | CAISAKYLNTEAFF
. | TRBV7-2 | CASSLEVWAPGGYTF